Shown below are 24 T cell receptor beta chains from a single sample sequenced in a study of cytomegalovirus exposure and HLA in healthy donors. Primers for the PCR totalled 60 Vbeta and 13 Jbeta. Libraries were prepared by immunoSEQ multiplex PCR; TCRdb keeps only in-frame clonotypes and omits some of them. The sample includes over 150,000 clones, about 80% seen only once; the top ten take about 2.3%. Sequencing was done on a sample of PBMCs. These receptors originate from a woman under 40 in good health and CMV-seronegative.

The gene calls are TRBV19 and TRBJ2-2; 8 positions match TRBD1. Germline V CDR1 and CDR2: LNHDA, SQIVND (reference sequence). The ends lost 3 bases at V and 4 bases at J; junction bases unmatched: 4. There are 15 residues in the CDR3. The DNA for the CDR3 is TGTGCCAGTAGTATTGACAGGGGAATCACCGGGGAGCTGTTTTTT. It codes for CASSIDRGITGELFF.

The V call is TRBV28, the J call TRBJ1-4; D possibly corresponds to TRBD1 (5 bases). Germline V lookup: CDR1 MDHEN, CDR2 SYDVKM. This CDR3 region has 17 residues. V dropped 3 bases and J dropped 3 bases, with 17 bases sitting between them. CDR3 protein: CASSFWEGRVANEKLFF. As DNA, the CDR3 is TGTGCCAGCAGTTTTTGGGAGGGGAGGGTGGCTAATGAAAAACTGTTTTTT.

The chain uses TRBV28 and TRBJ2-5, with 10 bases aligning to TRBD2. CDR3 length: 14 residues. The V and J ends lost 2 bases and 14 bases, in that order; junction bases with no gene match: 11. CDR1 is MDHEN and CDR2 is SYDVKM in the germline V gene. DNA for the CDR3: TGTGCCAGCAGTTTACCTAGCGGGGGACGAATACCTTACTTC. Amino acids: CASSLPSGGRIPYF.

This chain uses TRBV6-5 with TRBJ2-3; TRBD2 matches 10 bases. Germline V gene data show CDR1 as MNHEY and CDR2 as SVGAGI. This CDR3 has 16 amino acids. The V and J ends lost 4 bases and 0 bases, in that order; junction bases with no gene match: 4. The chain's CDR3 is CASSFRGLASTDTQYF. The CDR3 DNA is TGTGCCAGCAGTTTTCGGGGACTAGCGAGCACAGATACGCAGTATTTT.

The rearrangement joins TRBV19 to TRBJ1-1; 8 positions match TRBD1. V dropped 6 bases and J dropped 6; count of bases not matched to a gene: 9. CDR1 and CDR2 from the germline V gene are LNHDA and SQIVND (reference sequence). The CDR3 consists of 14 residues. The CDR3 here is CASRDRVINAEAFF. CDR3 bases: TGTGCCAGTAGGGACAGGGTAATAAATGCTGAAGCTTTCTTT. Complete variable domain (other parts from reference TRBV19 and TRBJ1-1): DGGITQSPKYLFRKEGQNVTLSCEQNLNHDAMYWYRQDPGQGLRLIYYSQIVNDFQKGDIAEGYSVSREKKESFPLTVTSAQKNPTAFYLCASRDRVINAEAFFGQGTRLTVV.

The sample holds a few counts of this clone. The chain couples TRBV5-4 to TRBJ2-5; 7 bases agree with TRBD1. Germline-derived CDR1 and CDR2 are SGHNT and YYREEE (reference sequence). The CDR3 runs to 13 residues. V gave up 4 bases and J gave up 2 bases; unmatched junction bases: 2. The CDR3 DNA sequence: TGTGCCAGCAGCCGACAGGGTCAAGAGACCCAGTACTTC. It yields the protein CASSRQGQETQYF.

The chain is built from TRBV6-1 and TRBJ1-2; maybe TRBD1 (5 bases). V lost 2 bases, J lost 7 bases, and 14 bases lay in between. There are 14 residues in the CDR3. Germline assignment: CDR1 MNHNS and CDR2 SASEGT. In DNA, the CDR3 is TGTGCCAGCAGTGAATTGGGCAGGGAAAGTGGCTACACCTTC. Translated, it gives CASSELGRESGYTF.

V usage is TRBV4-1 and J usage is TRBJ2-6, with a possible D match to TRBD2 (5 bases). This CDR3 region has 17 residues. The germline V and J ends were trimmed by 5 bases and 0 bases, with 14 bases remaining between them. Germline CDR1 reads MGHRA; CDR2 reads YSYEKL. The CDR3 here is CASSEGGPSSGANVLTF. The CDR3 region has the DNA TGCGCCAGCAGCGAGGGTGGTCCGAGCTCTGGGGCCAACGTCCTGACTTTC.

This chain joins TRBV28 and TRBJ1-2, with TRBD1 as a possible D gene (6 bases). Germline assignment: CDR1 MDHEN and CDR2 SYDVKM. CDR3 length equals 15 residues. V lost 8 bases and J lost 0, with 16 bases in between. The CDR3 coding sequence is TGTGCCAGCCGGGGGGCCAAACTAGCTAACTATGGCTACACCTTC. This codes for CASRGAKLANYGYTF.

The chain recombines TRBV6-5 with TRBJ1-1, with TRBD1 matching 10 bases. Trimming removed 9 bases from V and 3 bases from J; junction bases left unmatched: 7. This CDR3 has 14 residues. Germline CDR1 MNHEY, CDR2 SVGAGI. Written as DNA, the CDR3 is TGTGCCAGTTATCGACAGGGGGCTTACACTGAAGCTTTCTTT. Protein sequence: CASYRQGAYTEAFF.

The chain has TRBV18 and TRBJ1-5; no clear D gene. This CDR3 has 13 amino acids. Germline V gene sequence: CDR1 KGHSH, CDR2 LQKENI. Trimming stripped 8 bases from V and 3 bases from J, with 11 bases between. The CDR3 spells CASQAGFNQPQHF. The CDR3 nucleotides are TGTGCCAGCCAGGCCGGCTTCAATCAGCCCCAGCATTTT.

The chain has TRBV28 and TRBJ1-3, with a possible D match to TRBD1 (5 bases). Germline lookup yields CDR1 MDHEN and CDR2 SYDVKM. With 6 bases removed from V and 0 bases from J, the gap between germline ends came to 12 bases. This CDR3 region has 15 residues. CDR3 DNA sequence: TGTGCCAGCAGGACACAGGACACCTCTGGAAACACCATATATTTT. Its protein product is CASRTQDTSGNTIYF. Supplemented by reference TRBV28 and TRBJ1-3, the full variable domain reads DVKVTQSSRYLVKRTGEKVFLECVQDMDHENMFWYRQDPGLGLRLIYFSYDVKMKEKGDIPEGYSVSREKKERFSLILESASTNQTSMYLCASRTQDTSGNTIYFGEGSWLTVV.

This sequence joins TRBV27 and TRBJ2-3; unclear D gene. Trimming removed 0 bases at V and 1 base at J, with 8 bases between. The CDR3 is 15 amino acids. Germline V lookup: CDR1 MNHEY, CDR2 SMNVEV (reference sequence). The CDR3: CASSLSRGGTDTQYF. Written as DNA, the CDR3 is TGTGCCAGCAGTTTATCGAGAGGTGGCACAGATACGCAGTATTTT.

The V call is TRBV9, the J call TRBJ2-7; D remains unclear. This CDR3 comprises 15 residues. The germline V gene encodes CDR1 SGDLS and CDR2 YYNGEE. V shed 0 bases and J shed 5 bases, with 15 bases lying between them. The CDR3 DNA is TGTGCCAGCAGCGTAGGGTCGGCGGCTTCTCACGAGCAGTACTTC. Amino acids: CASSVGSAASHEQYF.

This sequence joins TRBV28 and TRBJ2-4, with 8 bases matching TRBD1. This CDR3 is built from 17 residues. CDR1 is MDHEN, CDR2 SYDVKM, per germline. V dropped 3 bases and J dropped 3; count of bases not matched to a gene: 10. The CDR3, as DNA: TGTGCCAGCAGTTTGAATTCAGGGGGCGAGTTCAAAAACATTCAGTACTTC. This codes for CASSLNSGGEFKNIQYF.

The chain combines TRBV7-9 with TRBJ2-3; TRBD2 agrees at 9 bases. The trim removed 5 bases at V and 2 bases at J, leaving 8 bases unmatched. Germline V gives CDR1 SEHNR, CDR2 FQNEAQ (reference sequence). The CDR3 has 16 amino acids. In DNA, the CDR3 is TGTGCCAGCAGCACACTAGCGGGTCCTCCCACAGATACGCAGTATTTT. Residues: CASSTLAGPPTDTQYF.

The CDR3 DNA reads as TGTGCCAGCAGCCCGGGAGGGACTAGCGGAACTGAGCAGTTCTTC. Encoded protein: CASSPGGTSGTEQFF. The chain recombines TRBV7-3 with TRBJ2-1, with TRBD2 matching over 11 bases. CDR1 is SGHTA, CDR2 FQGTGA, per germline. CDR3 length: 15 amino acids. The ends lost 5 bases at V and 9 bases at J; junction bases unmatched: 9.

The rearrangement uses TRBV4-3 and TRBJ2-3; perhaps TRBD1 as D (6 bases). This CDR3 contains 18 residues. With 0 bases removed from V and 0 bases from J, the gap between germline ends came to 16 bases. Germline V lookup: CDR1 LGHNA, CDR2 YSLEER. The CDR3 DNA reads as TGCGCCAGCAGCCAAGAGCAAAGTGGACAGACGAGCACAGATACGCAGTATTTT. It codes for CASSQEQSGQTSTDTQYF.

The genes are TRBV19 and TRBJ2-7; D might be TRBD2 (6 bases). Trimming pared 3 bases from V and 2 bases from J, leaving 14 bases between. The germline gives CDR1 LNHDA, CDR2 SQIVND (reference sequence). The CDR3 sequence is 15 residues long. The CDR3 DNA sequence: TGTGCCAGTAGTATGGGCCTTCCGGGGGCCTACGAGCAGTACTTC. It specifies CASSMGLPGAYEQYF.

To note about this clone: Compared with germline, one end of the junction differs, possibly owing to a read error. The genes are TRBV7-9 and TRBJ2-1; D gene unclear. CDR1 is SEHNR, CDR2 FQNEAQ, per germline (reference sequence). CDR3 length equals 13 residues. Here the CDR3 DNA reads TGTTCCAGCAGCACGAGGTTATACAATGAGCAGTTCTTC. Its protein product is CSSSTRLYNEQFF.

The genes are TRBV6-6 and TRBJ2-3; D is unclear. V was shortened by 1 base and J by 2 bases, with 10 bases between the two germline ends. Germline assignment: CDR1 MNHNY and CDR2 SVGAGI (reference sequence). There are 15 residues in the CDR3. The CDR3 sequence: CASSYYSSSTDTQYF. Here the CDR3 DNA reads TGTGCCAGCAGTTACTACAGCTCGTCCACAGATACGCAGTATTTT.

In nucleotides, the CDR3 is TGTGCCAGCAGTCGTTCCGGGAATTTCAATGAGCAGTTCTTC. Its translation is CASSRSGNFNEQFF. The chain employs TRBV27 and TRBJ2-1; D is perhaps TRBD2 (5 bases). The CDR3 has 14 residues. The germline V and J ends were trimmed by 5 bases and 6 bases, with 14 bases remaining between them. The germline CDR1 and CDR2 sequences are MNHEY and SMNVEV (reference sequence).

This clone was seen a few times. In nucleotides, the CDR3 is TGTGCCAGCAGCTGGGGGGGAGGGACATACCACACTGAAGCTTTCTTT. As protein: CASSWGGGTYHTEAFF. V gene TRBV7-9 combines with J gene TRBJ1-1, with a tentative D call TRBD1 (6 bases). Deletions cut 4 bases from V and 3 bases from J, with 18 bases between. The CDR3 extends over 16 amino acids. CDR1 and CDR2 (germline): SEHNR, FQNEAQ (reference sequence).

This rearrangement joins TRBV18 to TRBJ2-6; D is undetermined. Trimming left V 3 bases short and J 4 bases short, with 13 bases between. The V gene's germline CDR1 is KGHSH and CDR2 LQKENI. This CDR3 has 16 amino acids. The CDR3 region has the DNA TGTGCCAGCTCACCTCAAGGCGGAACGGGGGCCAACGTCCTGACTTTC. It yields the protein CASSPQGGTGANVLTF.